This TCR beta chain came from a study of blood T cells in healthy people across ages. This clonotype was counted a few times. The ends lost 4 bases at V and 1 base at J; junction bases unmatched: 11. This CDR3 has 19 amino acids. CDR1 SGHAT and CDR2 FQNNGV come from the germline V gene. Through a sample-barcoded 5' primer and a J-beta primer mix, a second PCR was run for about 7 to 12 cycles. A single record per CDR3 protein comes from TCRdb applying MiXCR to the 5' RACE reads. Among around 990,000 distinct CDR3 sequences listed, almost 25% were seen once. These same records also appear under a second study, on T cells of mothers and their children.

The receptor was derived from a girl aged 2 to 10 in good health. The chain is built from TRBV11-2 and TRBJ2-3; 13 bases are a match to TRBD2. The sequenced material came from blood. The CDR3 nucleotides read TGTGCCAGCAGCTCCGGGACTAGCGGGACCGATTGGGGCACAGATACGCAGTATTTT. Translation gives CASSSGTSGTDWGTDTQYF.